This passage covers 18 T cell receptor beta chains from one sample sequenced in a study of regulatory T cells in long-lasting Graves disease. Researchers made TCR beta libraries by using iRepertoire HTBI primers and running Arm-PCR on CDR3 regions. In TCRdb, the multiplex PCR reads were re-called with MiXCR into one record per CDR3 protein. The sample has 620,000 or so distinct CDR3 sequences, 15% to 20% seen once; the top ten hold approximately 20%. Time point specified: newly diagnosed GD, antithyroid drugs for less than 3 months. Following extraction of RNA from PBMCs, that RNA was used to make the TCR library. The same sample was also used in a study of T cells in Graves' hyperthyroidism and ophthalmopathy.

Sequenced here: peripheral blood mononuclear cells (PBMCs), sampled at new diagnosis, from a patient treated with antithyroid drugs. The receptors come from a woman aged 30 to 39 with Graves disease.

This clonotype has a handful of counts. V and J are TRBV19 and TRBJ2-2; tentative D call: TRBD1 (6 bases). Trimming cost V 3 bases and J 4 bases, with 9 bases left between them. Germline lookup yields CDR1 LNHDA and CDR2 SQIVND (reference sequence). CDR3 size: 14 residues. The CDR3 nucleotides are TGTGCCAGTAGTATGGGGGCTGTCACCGGGGAGCTGTTTTTT. This gives the protein CASSMGAVTGELFF. Using reference TRBV19 and TRBJ2-2 for the parts outside the CDR3, the full variable domain is DGGITQSPKYLFRKEGQNVTLSCEQNLNHDAMYWYRQDPGQGLRLIYYSQIVNDFQKGDIAEGYSVSREKKESFPLTVTSAQKNPTAFYLCASSMGAVTGELFFGEGSRLTVL.

The chain is built from TRBV20-1 and TRBJ2-1, with TRBD1 matching 8 bases. The CDR3 length is 14 residues. The germline gives CDR1 DFQATT, CDR2 SNEGSKA (reference sequence). V trimming: 6 bases; J trimming: 7 bases; junction bases outside the gene matches: 11. For the CDR3, the DNA is TGCAGTGCCGAGGGGGACAGGAGTTTGAATGAGCAGTTCTTC. Translation gives CSAEGDRSLNEQFF.

The V and J genes are TRBV6-2 or TRBV6-3 and TRBJ1-6; 7 bases are shared with TRBD1. The CDR3 consists of 14 residues. CDR1 and CDR2 (germline): MNHEY, SVGEGT. Losses at the gene ends were 8 bases for V and 9 bases for J; bases not matched to a gene: 10. CDR3 loop: CASSGRTGVSPLHF. Here the CDR3 DNA reads TGTGCCAGCTCTGGCCGAACAGGGGTTTCACCCCTCCACTTT.

As to this clonotype: Because the CDR3 is missing its conserved closing phenylalanine or tryptophan, this is likely a read error. This chain links TRBV14 with TRBJ1-1; D gene uncertain. This CDR3 spans 14 amino acids. Germline CDR1 reads SGHDN; CDR2 reads FVKESK. Trimming left V 6 bases short and J 3 bases short, with 14 bases between. Here the CDR3 DNA reads TGTGCCAGCAGATTCCTACAGCATTACACTGAAGCTTTCTCT. Translating it yields CASRFLQHYTEAFS.

This clonotype was detected many times. The V and J genes are TRBV12-3 or TRBV12-4 and TRBJ1-5; 10 positions agree with TRBD1. V lost 5 bases to trimming and J lost 7 bases; unmatched junction nucleotides: 8. The CDR3 totals 15 residues. The CDR3 bases are TGTGCCAGCAGTCCGGGACAGGGGCCCGGGCAGCCCCAGCATTTT. As protein: CASSPGQGPGQPQHF.

The chain combines TRBV18 with TRBJ2-1, with D uncertain. This CDR3 spans 11 amino acids. In germline, CDR1 is KGHSH, CDR2 LQKENI. V was trimmed by 3 bases and J by 9 bases, leaving 6 bases between them. The CDR3 bases are TGTGCCAGCTCACCCCTGATTGAGCAGTTCTTC. Its translation is CASSPLIEQFF.

Turning to this clonotype: A much larger clonotype is one base distant, so this may be a read error. The chain carries TRBV7-9 and TRBJ2-3; D might be TRBD1 or TRBD2, each matching 5 bases. The germline V gene has CDR1 SEHNR and CDR2 FQNEAQ (reference sequence). This CDR3 comprises 12 residues. CDR3 in DNA: TGTGACAGCACCCAGAGGGGAGATACGCAGTATTTT. As protein: CDSTQRGDTQYF. Using reference TRBV7-9 and TRBJ2-3 for the parts outside the CDR3, the full variable domain is DTGVSQNPRHKITKRGQNVTFRCDPISEHNRLYWYRQTLGQGPEFLTYFQNEAQLEKSRLLSDRFSAERPKGSFSTLEIQRTEQGDSAMYLCDSTQRGDTQYFGPGTRLTVL.

CDR3 region: CSAREATGGGGANVLTF. In nucleotides, the CDR3 is TGCAGTGCACGGGAGGCGACAGGGGGAGGTGGGGCCAACGTCCTGACTTTC. The chain joins TRBV20-1 to TRBJ2-6, with 9 bases that match TRBD1. After removal of 6 bases from V and 3 bases from J, the junction contained 12 bases not matched to a gene. The CDR3 totals 17 residues. Germline CDR1 and CDR2: DFQATT and SNEGSKA (reference sequence).

The rearrangement joins TRBV7-3 to TRBJ1-1, with a weak D call TRBD1 (5 bases). Germline loops: CDR1 SGHTA, CDR2 FQGTGA. This CDR3 has 14 residues. V lost 2 bases to trimming and J lost 3 bases, with 10 bases between them. The CDR3 bases are TGTGCCAGCAGCTTATTTGGAGGGGACACTGAAGCTTTCTTT. Its translation is CASSLFGGDTEAFF. The full variable domain, its missing parts supplied by reference TRBV7-3 and TRBJ1-1, is GAGVSQTPSNKVTEKGKYVELRCDPISGHTALYWYRQSLGQGPEFLIYFQGTGAADDSGLPNDRFFAVRPEGSVSTLKIQRTERGDSAVYLCASSLFGGDTEAFFGQGTRLTVV.

V and J are TRBV5-1 and TRBJ1-1; no clear D. The V gene lost 0 bases and the J gene lost 5 bases, with 11 bases spanning the gap. Germline CDR1 SGHRS, CDR2 YFSETQ. The CDR3 is 14 residues long. In nucleotides, the CDR3 is TGCGCCAGCAGCTTGGAAATACGTGGGACTGAAGCTTTCTTT. Translated, it gives CASSLEIRGTEAFF.

The chain couples TRBV24-1 to TRBJ1-3; D is undetermined. The CDR3 totals 15 residues. Germline V gene lookup returns CDR1 KGHDR and CDR2 SFDVKD. V dropped 4 bases and J dropped 1 base, with 10 bases sitting between them. The CDR3 DNA reads TGTGCCACCAGTGACCCTACAGTATCTGGAAACACCATATATTTT. It codes for CATSDPTVSGNTIYF.

This clonotype has at least ten counts. The gene calls are TRBV6-5 and TRBJ2-1; D ambiguous. V was shortened by 0 bases and J by 6 bases, with 15 bases between the two germline ends. The CDR3 is 16 residues long. The V gene's germline CDR1 is MNHEY and CDR2 SVGAGI. CDR3 bases: TGTGCCAGCAGTTACTCGCAGTTCACCGGCGGCAATGAGCAGTTCTTC. Its protein product is CASSYSQFTGGNEQFF.

This clonotype was counted ten times or more. The chain joins TRBV6-2 or TRBV6-3 to TRBJ2-1; 7 bases are a match to TRBD2. The germline V gene has CDR1 MNHEY and CDR2 SVGEGT. CDR3 size: 11 residues. Trimming took 5 bases from V and 10 from J; bases not matched to a gene: 2. CDR3: CASSEAGEQFF. The DNA of the CDR3 is TGTGCCAGCAGTGAAGCGGGAGAGCAGTTCTTC.

This clonotype was counted many times. This chain uses TRBV28 with TRBJ2-5; 12 bases line up with TRBD1. With 3 bases clipped from V and 4 bases from J, the junction kept 9 bases outside the gene matches. Germline lookup yields CDR1 MDHEN and CDR2 SYDVKM. The CDR3 is 17 amino acids. CDR3 DNA sequence: TGTGCCAGCAGTTTGGGACAGGGGGCGCTGATAGGAGAGACCCAGTACTTC. It is translated as CASSLGQGALIGETQYF.

This clonotype was found many times. This chain joins TRBV6-1 and TRBJ2-3; 13 bases are shared with TRBD2. This CDR3 spans 18 amino acids. After removal of 7 bases from V and 6 bases from J, the junction contained 16 bases not matched to a gene. Germline values: CDR1 MNHNS, CDR2 SASEGT. The CDR3 spells CASTEPKGLAGATDTQYF. DNA of the CDR3: TGTGCCAGCACCGAGCCGAAAGGACTAGCGGGGGCAACTGATACGCAGTATTTT.

This sequence joins TRBV20-1 and TRBJ2-7; 8 positions agree with TRBD1. The CDR3 length is 14 residues. Per the germline V gene, CDR1 is DFQATT and CDR2 is SNEGSKA (reference sequence). With 0 bases clipped from V and 3 bases from J, the junction kept 4 bases outside the gene matches. CDR3 residues: CSARETGVSYEQYF. CDR3 in DNA: TGCAGTGCTAGAGAGACAGGGGTAAGCTACGAGCAGTACTTC.

This clonotype was picked up many times. The chain employs TRBV24-1 and TRBJ1-5; a weak D match, TRBD1 (5 bases). Germline loops: CDR1 KGHDR, CDR2 SFDVKD. Trimming took off 4 bases at V and 4 bases at J, with 13 bases between the two ends. The CDR3 is made up of 15 amino acids. In DNA form, the CDR3 reads TGTGCCACCAGTGACTCCGGGACCCGGAATCAGCCCCAGCATTTT. Protein sequence: CATSDSGTRNQPQHF.

This clonotype was found a few times. J is TRBJ1-6 and V is TRBV6-4, with 7 positions matching TRBD1. CDR1 and CDR2 from the germline V gene are MRHNA and SNTAGT. The V gene end was trimmed by 6 bases and the J gene end by 8 bases; junction bases not matched to a gene: 7. The length of the CDR3 is 14 residues. The CDR3 spells CASRPDRNDSPLHF. Here the CDR3 DNA reads TGTGCCAGCAGGCCGGACAGGAACGATTCACCCCTCCACTTT.